This passage covers 32 T cell receptor beta chains from one sample sequenced in a study of T cell responses to AZD1222 COVID-19 vaccine. The repertoire was sequenced with immunoSEQ multiplex PCR; TCRdb's copy has only in-frame clones and lacks some. Of 95,000 to 150,000 clones listed, around 84% are singletons. The source material was peripheral blood, sampled on day 0 of AZD1222 vaccination. All receptors derive from an adult in good health.

This clone is a singleton in its sample. This chain joins TRBV15 and TRBJ2-7; D could derive from TRBD1 or TRBD2 (6 bases each). The CDR3 consists of 14 residues. Germline assignment: CDR1 LNHNV and CDR2 YYDKDF (reference sequence). The V end was cut by 0 bases, the J end by 4 bases, with 10 bases between. The CDR3 loop reads CATSREGGMYEQYF. The CDR3 region has the DNA TGTGCCACCAGCAGAGAGGGGGGCATGTACGAGCAGTACTTC.

The chain uses TRBV3-1 (or the pseudogene TRBV3-2) and TRBJ2-6; weak D call: TRBD2 (6 bases). The CDR3 runs 15 residues. Trimming stripped 4 bases from V and 4 bases from J, with 11 bases between. Germline V gives CDR1 LGHDT, CDR2 YNNKEL (reference sequence). The CDR3 bases are TGTGCCAGCAGCCCCCCGGGGGTCGGGGCCAACGTCCTGACTTTC. This codes for CASSPPGVGANVLTF.

The chain employs TRBV7-9 and TRBJ1-6; a weak D match, TRBD1 (5 bases). V dropped 3 bases and J dropped 14 bases, with 17 bases sitting between them. Germline CDR1 is SEHNR and CDR2 is FQNEAQ (reference sequence). The CDR3 runs 14 residues. Written as DNA, the CDR3 is TGTGCCAGCAGCTTTTGGGACGGGGAATGGGCCCTCCACTTT. Its protein product is CASSFWDGEWALHF.

This chain joins TRBV5-6 and TRBJ2-5; D is possibly TRBD1 or TRBD2 (5 bases each). The V gene lost 4 bases and the J gene lost 5 bases, with 12 bases spanning the gap. The CDR3 has 13 amino acids. The germline gives CDR1 SGHDT, CDR2 YYEEEE. The CDR3: CASSLAGAETQYF. CDR3 bases: TGTGCCAGCAGCCTGGCCGGGGCGGAGACCCAGTACTTC.

V and J are TRBV19 and TRBJ2-1; the match to TRBD2 covers 7 bases. The CDR3 runs to 15 residues. Germline CDR1 and CDR2: LNHDA and SQIVND (reference sequence). Trimming cost V 3 bases and J 1 base; bases outside gene matches: 3. The CDR3 bases are TGTGCCAGTAGTATCTCAGCGGGGTCCTACAATGAGCAGTTCTTC. This encodes CASSISAGSYNEQFF.

The V gene is TRBV30, the J gene TRBJ1-5; 8 nucleotides align to TRBD1. This CDR3 comprises 14 residues. V lost 3 bases to trimming and J lost 6 bases; unmatched junction nucleotides: 7. The germline V gene has CDR1 GTSNPN and CDR2 SVGIG (reference sequence). Written as DNA, the CDR3 is TGTGCCTGGAGGGGGCAGGGGGCAACTCAGCCCCAGCATTTT. This sequence encodes CAWRGQGATQPQHF.

V usage is TRBV28 and J usage is TRBJ2-4; no clear D gene. Germline V gives CDR1 MDHEN, CDR2 SYDVKM. This CDR3 contains 17 residues. V was trimmed by 6 bases and J by 0 bases, leaving 18 bases between them. CDR3 in amino acids: CASREGWGIVAKNIQYF. The CDR3 DNA reads TGTGCCAGCAGGGAAGGGTGGGGAATCGTAGCCAAAAACATTCAGTACTTC.

The rearrangement uses TRBV7-9 and TRBJ1-4, with D unclear. Germline V gene data show CDR1 as SEHNR and CDR2 as FQNEAQ (reference sequence). Trimming pared 5 bases from V and 8 bases from J, leaving 12 bases between. CDR3 length: 13 amino acids. CDR3 sequence reads: CASSRGVGEKLFF. CDR3 DNA: TGTGCCAGCAGCAGAGGCGTGGGGGAAAAACTGTTTTTT.

The rearrangement links TRBV4-2 to TRBJ1-1; D remains ambiguous. With 1 base removed from V and 1 base from J, the gap between germline ends came to 4 bases. Per germline, CDR1 LGHNA and CDR2 YNFKEQ. This CDR3 spans 13 amino acids. CDR3 sequence: CASSQARNTEAFF. For the CDR3, the DNA is TGTGCCAGCAGCCAAGCTCGGAACACTGAAGCTTTCTTT.

This sequence joins TRBV2 and TRBJ1-2; 7 nucleotides align to TRBD1. This CDR3 has 16 amino acids. The V and J ends lost 0 bases and 4 bases, in that order; junction bases with no gene match: 8. Germline CDR1 is SNHLY and CDR2 is FYNNEI. The CDR3 sequence: CASSEAGQKKRYGYTF. CDR3 bases: TGTGCCAGCAGTGAAGCGGGACAGAAAAAGCGCTATGGCTACACCTTC. Full variable domain (missing parts from reference TRBV2 and TRBJ1-2): EPEVTQTPSHQVTQMGQEVILRCVPISNHLYFYWYRQILGQKVEFLVSFYNNEISEKSEIFDDQFSVERPDGSNFTLKIRSTKLEDSAMYFCASSEAGQKKRYGYTFGSGTRLTVV.

The rearrangement uses TRBV7-9 and TRBJ2-7; 12 bases map to TRBD1. The CDR3 length is 17 residues. CDR1 is SEHNR and CDR2 is FQNEAQ in the germline V gene (reference sequence). J gave up 7 bases and V 1 base, and 11 bases lay outside the gene matches. CDR3 region: CASSLDPRDRGRQEQYF. CDR3 DNA: TGTGCCAGCAGCTTAGACCCCCGGGACAGGGGGCGTCAGGAGCAGTACTTC.

This chain joins TRBV5-5 and TRBJ2-7; D may correspond to TRBD1 or TRBD2 (5 bases each). CDR1 and CDR2 (germline): SGHKS, YYEKEE (reference sequence). V dropped 2 bases and J dropped 4 bases, with 16 bases sitting between them. CDR3 size: 15 residues. The CDR3 region has the DNA TGTGCCAGCAGCTTTGTGCCCGTTGGGACGTACGAGCAGTACTTC. Translation gives CASSFVPVGTYEQYF.

This sequence joins TRBV18 and TRBJ2-5, with a possible D match to TRBD1 (6 bases). Germline CDR1 is KGHSH and CDR2 is LQKENI. Trimming took off 8 bases at V and 2 bases at J, with 15 bases between the two ends. The CDR3 contains 14 residues. The CDR3 protein is CASAPKGQQETQYF. In DNA, the CDR3 is TGTGCCAGCGCCCCCAAAGGACAGCAAGAGACCCAGTACTTC.

The V gene is TRBV19, the J gene TRBJ2-3; TRBD2 matches at 7 bases. The V gene end was trimmed by 3 bases and the J gene end by 1 base; junction bases not matched to a gene: 7. Germline assignment: CDR1 LNHDA and CDR2 SQIVND (reference sequence). The CDR3 has 16 amino acids. CDR3 DNA sequence: TGTGCCAGTAGTATGAGGGAGCGGGGTCGCACAGATACGCAGTATTTT. Its protein product is CASSMRERGRTDTQYF.

V usage is TRBV27 and J usage is TRBJ1-5; D may be TRBD1 (5 bases). CDR3 length: 16 amino acids. Germline V CDR1 and CDR2: MNHEY, SMNVEV (reference sequence). Trimming pared 4 bases from V and 0 bases from J, leaving 13 bases between. As DNA, the CDR3 is TGTGCCAGCAGTTCGGGACCGGCATATAGCAATCAGCCCCAGCATTTT. This sequence encodes CASSSGPAYSNQPQHF.

The chain joins TRBV28 to TRBJ2-7, with D perhaps matching TRBD1 (6 bases). V was shortened by 6 bases and J by 2 bases, with 17 bases between the two germline ends. CDR3 length equals 15 residues. CDR1 is MDHEN, CDR2 SYDVKM, per germline. The CDR3 DNA reads as TGTGCCAGCAGCTCTCTCACAGGGTCCCCCTACGAGCAGTACTTC. Residues: CASSSLTGSPYEQYF.

The V call is TRBV5-1, the J call TRBJ2-5; D possibly matches TRBD1 or TRBD2 (7 bases each). The CDR3 is made up of 17 amino acids. The ends were cut back, 0 bases at V and 1 base at J, with 16 bases in the middle. The germline V gene has CDR1 SGHRS and CDR2 YFSETQ. Here the CDR3 reads CASSLDAGGAIQETQYF. The DNA of the CDR3 is TGCGCCAGCAGCTTGGATGCAGGGGGGGCGATCCAAGAGACCCAGTACTTC. Together with reference TRBV5-1 and TRBJ2-5, the CDR3 gives the full variable domain: KAGVTQTPRYLIKTRGQQVTLSCSPISGHRSVSWYQQTPGQGLQFLFEYFSETQRNKGNFPGRFSGRQFSNSRSEMNVSTLELGDSALYLCASSLDAGGAIQETQYFGPGTRLLVL.

The chain carries TRBV2 and TRBJ2-3; 7 bases map to TRBD1. The CDR3 is made up of 15 amino acids. V was clipped by 4 bases and J by 3 bases; unmatched bases: 7. Germline CDR1 SNHLY, CDR2 FYNNEI. This chain's CDR3 is CASSGQGLRTDTQYF. The CDR3 region has the DNA TGTGCCAGCAGTGGACAGGGTTTGAGGACAGATACGCAGTATTTT. The full variable domain, with the rest looked up from reference TRBV2 and TRBJ2-3, is EPEVTQTPSHQVTQMGQEVILRCVPISNHLYFYWYRQILGQKVEFLVSFYNNEISEKSEIFDDQFSVERPDGSNFTLKIRSTKLEDSAMYFCASSGQGLRTDTQYFGPGTRLTVL.

The V call is TRBV15, the J call TRBJ2-3; possible D gene TRBD1, 6 bases. The CDR3 length is 13 residues. Trimming took off 0 bases at V and 7 bases at J, with 8 bases between the two ends. The germline CDR1 and CDR2 sequences are LNHNV and YYDKDF (reference sequence). This chain's CDR3 is CATSRDQGYTQYF. The CDR3 bases are TGTGCCACCAGCAGAGACCAGGGGTATACGCAGTATTTT.

This sequence joins TRBV5-4 and TRBJ2-1, with D possibly being TRBD1 (6 bases). The length of the CDR3 is 15 residues. Deletions cut 6 bases from V and 7 bases from J, with 20 bases between. Germline CDR1 reads SGHNT; CDR2 reads YYREEE (reference sequence). CDR3 coding DNA: TGTGCCAGCACCCCTGGGGGCGGGCCATGGAATGAGCAGTTCTTC. Its protein product is CASTPGGGPWNEQFF.

This clone was seen more than once but under ten times. The chain carries TRBV7-9 and TRBJ1-6, with TRBD1 identical over 9 bases. V was pared by 5 bases and J by 9 bases, with 11 bases of the junction left unmatched. The CDR3 loop spans 16 amino acids. Germline CDR1 and CDR2: SEHNR and FQNEAQ (reference sequence). The CDR3 sequence: CASSPYPGTGISPLHF. The CDR3 DNA follows: TGTGCCAGCAGCCCATACCCCGGGACAGGGATTTCACCCCTCCACTTT.

This clone was seen only once. The gene calls are TRBV28 and TRBJ2-7; D gene uncertain. V lost 2 bases and J 4 bases, leaving 6 bases between the germline ends. The CDR3 covers 12 residues. The germline gives CDR1 MDHEN, CDR2 SYDVKM. CDR3 residues: CASSLDGYEQYF. CDR3 DNA sequence: TGTGCCAGCAGTTTAGATGGGTACGAGCAGTACTTC.

V is TRBV28 and J is TRBJ2-7, with 11 bases matching TRBD2. The J segment lost 4 bases and the V segment lost 4 bases, leaving 15 bases of the junction unmatched. CDR3 length: 18 residues. Germline V gene sequence: CDR1 MDHEN, CDR2 SYDVKM. In DNA, the CDR3 is TGTGCCAGCAGTTCCTCCGGGACTAGCGGAGGGTTGGGGTACGAGCAGTACTTC. It is translated as CASSSSGTSGGLGYEQYF.

This chain joins TRBV7-9 and TRBJ1-4; D ambiguous. This CDR3 has 12 residues. V gave up 5 bases and J gave up 6 bases, with 7 bases separating them. Germline-derived CDR1 and CDR2 are SEHNR and FQNEAQ (reference sequence). CDR3 DNA: TGTGCCAGCAGCCAAGTGGATGAAAAACTGTTTTTT. Protein sequence: CASSQVDEKLFF.

This chain connects TRBV7-2 to TRBJ2-1, with D possibly matching TRBD2 (6 bases). Trimming removed 8 bases at V and 3 bases at J, with 14 bases between. The CDR3 length is 14 residues. CDR1 and CDR2 from the germline V gene are SGHTA and FQGNSA. CDR3 region: CASGEVEGYNEQFF. The CDR3 DNA reads TGTGCCAGCGGGGAGGTGGAGGGCTACAATGAGCAGTTCTTC.

The chain has TRBV19 and TRBJ2-3; D remains ambiguous. Germline V lookup: CDR1 LNHDA, CDR2 SQIVND (reference sequence). The V gene lost 4 bases and the J gene lost 6 bases, with 11 bases spanning the gap. CDR3 length: 13 amino acids. The CDR3 DNA reads TGTGCCAGTAGTACCTCCCATGGGGATACGCAGTATTTT. Its translation: CASSTSHGDTQYF. Full variable domain (outside the CDR3, taken from reference TRBV19 and TRBJ2-3): DGGITQSPKYLFRKEGQNVTLSCEQNLNHDAMYWYRQDPGQGLRLIYYSQIVNDFQKGDIAEGYSVSREKKESFPLTVTSAQKNPTAFYLCASSTSHGDTQYFGPGTRLTVL.

This chain joins TRBV4-2 and TRBJ2-7, with 8 bases fitting TRBD1. CDR3 length equals 15 residues. V trimming: 3 bases; J trimming: 4 bases; junction bases outside the gene matches: 8. CDR1 is LGHNA, CDR2 YNFKEQ, per germline. The CDR3 is CASSQARTGLYEQYF. CDR3 in DNA: TGTGCCAGCAGCCAGGCTAGGACAGGGTTATACGAGCAGTACTTC.

To note about this clone: Other DNA sequences within the sample encode an identical CDR3. The rearrangement uses TRBV11-2 and TRBJ1-2; 8 positions agree with TRBD1. The germline V gene has CDR1 SGHAT and CDR2 FQNNGV. V trimming: 5 bases; J trimming: 3 bases; junction bases outside the gene matches: 2. The CDR3 spans 13 residues. The CDR3 DNA reads as TGTGCCAGCAGCCCGGGACAGGACTATGGCTACACCTTC. Translation: CASSPGQDYGYTF.

The V and J genes are TRBV10-3 and TRBJ2-1; TRBD2 matches at 13 bases. CDR3 length: 14 amino acids. Germline CDR1 is ENHRY and CDR2 is SYGVKD. V gave up 5 bases and J gave up 9 bases; unmatched junction bases: 4. CDR3 nucleotide sequence: TGTGCCATCAGTCCGGGACTAGCGGGGAGTGAGCAGTTCTTC. It specifies CAISPGLAGSEQFF.

The V gene is TRBV21-1, the J gene TRBJ2-5; TRBD2 is taken as the D call from the table, unchecked against the DNA. TRBV21-1 represents a pseudogene. This CDR3 has 15 residues. The CDR3 DNA follows: TGTGCCAGCAGACCGGACGGGAGAATGGGAGAGACCCAGTACTTC. Residues: CASRPDGRMGETQYF.

The rearrangement joins TRBV28 to TRBJ1-1; no definite D call. The CDR3 is 14 residues long. Looked up from germline, CDR1 is MDHEN and CDR2 is SYDVKM. Trimming took off 3 bases at V and 1 base at J, with 9 bases between the two ends. The CDR3 DNA reads TGTGCCAGCAGTTTGGTCGAACGGAACACTGAAGCTTTCTTT. This codes for CASSLVERNTEAFF. Filled out from reference TRBV28 and TRBJ1-1, the complete variable domain reads DVKVTQSSRYLVKRTGEKVFLECVQDMDHENMFWYRQDPGLGLRLIYFSYDVKMKEKGDIPEGYSVSREKKERFSLILESASTNQTSMYLCASSLVERNTEAFFGQGTRLTVV.

V is TRBV18 and J is TRBJ1-5, with TRBD1 as a possible D gene (6 bases). V dropped 3 bases and J dropped 0 bases, with 12 bases sitting between them. The CDR3 loop spans 16 amino acids. The germline gives CDR1 KGHSH, CDR2 LQKENI. The CDR3 reads CASSPDSVYSNQPQHF. The CDR3 nucleotides are TGTGCCAGCTCACCGGACAGCGTTTATAGCAATCAGCCCCAGCATTTT.